What follows describes a single T cell receptor (beta chain). The antigen remains unidentified. Sequencing used immunoSEQ multiplex PCR; TCRdb keeps in-frame clones, though not all of them. The sample yields just under 65,000 clones, about 90% seen once. The sample comes from a study of OX40 agonist ivuxolimab in advanced cancers. Looking at the study overall: Ivuxolimab, an agonistic anti-OX40 (CD134) antibody, was given to patients. The study's findings and limits: At doses 0.1 to 3.0 mg/kg, CD4+ and CD8+ clones expanded. Expanded clones were, on average, more numerous in CD8+ T cells than in CD4+.

Excluded were patients having autoimmune disease history or systemic immunosuppression. Trimming cost V 5 bases and J 2 bases, with 9 bases left between them. The CDR3 covers 13 residues. Germline assignment: CDR1 SGHRS and CDR2 YFSETQ. This chain links TRBV5-1 with TRBJ2-3; D is uncertain. Sequences were derived from CD4+ or CD8+ T cells sorted from blood, sampled in a trial of the OX40 agonist ivuxolimab. This clonotype was sampled from an adult with an advanced solid tumor such as melanoma, head and neck, liver or kidney cancer. CDR3 amino acids: CASSPLNTDTQYF. CDR3 sequence (DNA): TGCGCCAGCAGTCCGCTGAACACAGATACGCAGTATTTT.